Listed below are T cell receptor beta chains from one sample, sequenced in a study of identifying expanded T cells in peripheral blood. The method was immunoSEQ multiplex PCR; TCRdb's version includes in-frame clones alone and lacks a portion of them. The sample lists over 100,000 clones, roughly 88% seen once, with over 12% in the top ten. Sequencing was performed on blood. The source of these receptors is a person aged 18-70 years in good health. Each CDR3 is given with its conserved first and last residue. D genes are given only for firm matches. Size values are once, few and many counts, or a class for expanded clones, and some rows have none.

j_call,d_call,clone_size,v_call,cdr3_nt,cdr3_aa
TRBJ1-6,-,once,TRBV30,TGTGCCTGGAGTGTAACGGGGGGCGTGGGTTCACCCCTCCACTTT,CAWSVTGGVGSPLHF
TRBJ1-5,TRBD1,-,TRBV5-5,TGTGCCAGCAGCCCGACCTGGGACAGGAGATATAGCAATCAGCCCCAGCATTTT,CASSPTWDRRYSNQPQHF
TRBJ1-5,-,few,TRBV6-6,TGTGCCAGCAGTTACTGGGGGCAGGAGACCCAGCCCCAGCATTTT,CASSYWGQETQPQHF
TRBJ2-7,-,-,TRBV19,TGTGCCAGTAGTATAGCCCCCCGGGCTCCCTACGAGCAGTACTTC,CASSIAPRAPYEQYF
TRBJ2-7,-,-,TRBV20-1,TGCAGTGCTAGAGGGCAGGACGAGCAGTACTTC,CSARGQDEQYF
TRBJ2-5,-,-,TRBV19,TGTGCCAGTAGTCCGGGACGGGGGGAGACCCAGTACTTC,CASSPGRGETQYF
TRBJ1-1,-,-,TRBV19,TGTGCCAGTAGTGTACACACAGGGCCGATGAACACTGAAGCTTTCTTT,CASSVHTGPMNTEAFF
TRBJ1-6,-,-,TRBV5-5,TGTGCCAGCAGCTTCGGACAGAAAAATTCACCCCTCCACTTT,CASSFGQKNSPLHF
TRBJ2-5,TRBD1,-,TRBV28,TGTGCCAGCAGTCCACAGGGGTGGGGCGAGACCCAGTACTTC,CASSPQGWGETQYF
TRBJ1-6,-,-,TRBV4-1,TGCGCCAGCAGCCAAGAATTCAGGGGAGATTCACCCCTCCACTTT,CASSQEFRGDSPLHF
TRBJ1-2,TRBD1,-,TRBV5-1,TGCGCCAGCAGCCCGAAAACGGGACAGATTTACTATGGCTACACCTTC,CASSPKTGQIYYGYTF
TRBJ1-2,-,-,TRBV5-1,TGCGCCAGCTCCCCGGGGACGGGGGGCGTCTATGGCTACACCTTC,CASSPGTGGVYGYTF
TRBJ2-1,TRBD2,-,TRBV19,TGTGCCAGTAGGCCGATACTAGCGGGGGAGAGGGATGAGCAGTTCTTC,CASRPILAGERDEQFF
TRBJ2-5,-,-,TRBV6-5,TGTGCCAGCGGACTCCTACGGGACACCCAGTACTTC,CASGLLRDTQYF
TRBJ1-3,-,-,TRBV10-3,TGTGCCATCAGTGAGAAGGGGAGAAACACCATATATTTT,CAISEKGRNTIYF
TRBJ1-6,-,-,TRBV5-5,TGTGCCAGCAGCTTGGGGCCCTCAAGCGATTCACCCCTCCACTTT,CASSLGPSSDSPLHF
TRBJ2-5,-,-,TRBV27,TGTGCCAGCAGCCTTCGGGGAGTCGAGACCCAGTACTTC,CASSLRGVETQYF
TRBJ2-2,TRBD2,-,TRBV10-3,TGTGCCATCAGACGGACTAGCGGGTTTAACACCGGGGAGCTGTTTTTT,CAIRRTSGFNTGELFF